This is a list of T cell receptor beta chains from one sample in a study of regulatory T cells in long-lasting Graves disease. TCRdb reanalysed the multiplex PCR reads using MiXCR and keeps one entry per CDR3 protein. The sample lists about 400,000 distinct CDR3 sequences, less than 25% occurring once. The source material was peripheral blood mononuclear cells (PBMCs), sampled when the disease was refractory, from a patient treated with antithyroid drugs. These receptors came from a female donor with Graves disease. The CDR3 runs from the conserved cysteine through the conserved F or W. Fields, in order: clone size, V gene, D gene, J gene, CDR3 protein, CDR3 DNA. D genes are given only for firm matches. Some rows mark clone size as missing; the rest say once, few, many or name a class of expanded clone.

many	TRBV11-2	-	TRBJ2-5	CASSSLGWQETQYF	TGTGCCAGCAGCTCCCTAGGGTGGCAAGAGACCCAGTACTTC
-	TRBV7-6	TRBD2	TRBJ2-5	CASSARLGGETQYF	TGTGCCAGCAGCGCCCGCCTGGGAGGGGAGACCCAGTACTTC
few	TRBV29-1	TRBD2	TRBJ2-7	CSVAGTSGSYEQYF	TGCAGCGTTGCCGGGACTAGCGGGAGCTACGAGCAGTACTTC
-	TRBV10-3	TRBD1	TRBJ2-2	CAISARQGLNTGELFF	TGTGCCATCAGTGCCCGACAGGGCCTAAACACCGGGGAGCTGTTTTTT
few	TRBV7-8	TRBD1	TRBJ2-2	CASSHRQGSTGELFF	TGTGCCAGCAGCCACCGACAGGGTAGCACCGGGGAGCTGTTTTTT
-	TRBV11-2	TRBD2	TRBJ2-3	CATTAGEIDTQYF	TGTGCCACCACGGCGGGAGAGATAGATACGCAGTATTTT
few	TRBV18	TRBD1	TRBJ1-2	CASSPGDGTGAGYTF	TGTGCCAGCTCACCAGGGGACGGGACAGGGGCTGGCTACACCTTC
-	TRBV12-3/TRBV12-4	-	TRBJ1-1	CASRYPKNTEAFF	TGTGCCAGCAGATATCCCAAGAACACTGAAGCTTTCTTT
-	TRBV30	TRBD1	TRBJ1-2	CAWRGQGFSYGYTF	TGTGCCTGGAGGGGACAGGGGTTCAGCTATGGCTACACCTTC
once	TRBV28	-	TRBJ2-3	CASSFQRVTDTQYF	TGTGCCAGCAGTTTCCAGCGGGTCACAGATACGCAGTATTTT
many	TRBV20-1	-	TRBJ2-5	CSASRFARETQYF	TGCAGTGCTAGCCGGTTCGCGCGAGAGACCCAGTACTTC
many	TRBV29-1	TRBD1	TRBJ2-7	CSTGTGDEQYF	TGCAGCACCGGGACAGGGGACGAGCAGTACTTC
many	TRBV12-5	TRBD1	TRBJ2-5	CASGLGDRASGTGETQYF	TGTGCTAGTGGTTTGGGGGACAGGGCATCAGGGACCGGGGAGACCCAGTACTTC
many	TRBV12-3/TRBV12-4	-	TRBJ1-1	CASSSTQGLEDTEAFF	TGTGCCAGCAGTTCAACACAGGGCCTTGAGGACACTGAAGCTTTCTTT
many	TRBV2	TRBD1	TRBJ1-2	CASNQGAINYGYTF	TGTGCCAGCAACCAGGGGGCCATCAACTATGGCTACACCTTC
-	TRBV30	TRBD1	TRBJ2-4	CAWGQGAKNIQYF	TGTGCCTGGGGACAGGGAGCCAAAAACATTCAGTACTTC
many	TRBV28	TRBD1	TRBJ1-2	CASRADRVGYTF	TGTGCCAGCAGAGCGGACAGGGTCGGCTACACCTTC
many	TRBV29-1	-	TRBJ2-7	CSVVGAGGSTYEQYF	TGCAGCGTTGTGGGGGCTGGCGGGAGCACCTACGAGCAGTACTTC
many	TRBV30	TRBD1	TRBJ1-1	CAWGQGPAFF	TGTGCCTGGGGACAGGGGCCCGCTTTCTTT
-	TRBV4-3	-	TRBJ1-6	CASSQTLGEGKALHF	TGCGCCAGCAGCCAAACTCTAGGCGAGGGGAAAGCCCTCCACTTT